The T cell receptor beta chain described here comes from a study of shared clonotypes between healthy human individuals. Findings and caveats of the study: It was the non-shared clonotypes that had lower generation probabilities than clonotypes shared by all four donors. Several donors shared 4.5% to 6.5% of their naive CD4 clonotypes.

For sorted subsets, approximately 180 ng DNA per replicate equaled around 28,000 T cell genomes. The data were produced by immunoSEQ multiplex PCR, yet TCRdb's version contains in-frame clones alone and is incomplete. The sample has roughly 1,100,000 clones, around 76% seen once. A single count supports this clone. Its cognate antigen is unknown. This same CDR3 is encoded by further DNA sequences in the sample. Memory CD4+ cells were the fraction left after CD45RA+ naive selection. The CDR3 is 14 residues long. Losses at the gene ends were 3 bases for V and 2 bases for J; bases not matched to a gene: 1. CDR1 is SGHNT, CDR2 YYREEE, per germline (reference sequence).

This clonotype was sampled from a man aged 18 to 35 in good health. This sequence joins TRBV5-4 and TRBJ2-3; 9 nucleotides match TRBD2. The sequencing input was memory CD4+ T cells sorted from blood. As for subset: CD45RA-negative fraction. Here the CDR3 DNA reads TGTGCCAGCAGCTCGGGACTAGCCACAGATACGCAGTATTTT. Its protein is CASSSGLATDTQYF.